The clone carrying this TCR beta chain was detected many times. Its antigen remains unknown. The record originates from a study of T-cell reconstitution after alpha-beta-depleted transplantation in children. General observations from the study: Where alpha-beta T cells came from about two months after transplant was reportedly several hundred expanded graft clones. The authors attributed T-cell counts and diversity one year after transplant mostly to newly produced T cells.

V gave up 5 bases and J gave up 6 bases, with 16 bases separating them. The CDR3 spans 15 residues. Per the germline V gene, CDR1 is MNHEY and CDR2 is SVGAGI. Unique molecular identifiers were incorporated into the prepared TCRbeta library. From the PCR reads, TCRdb called clonotypes with MiXCR, one entry per CDR3 protein. The table shows about 290,000 distinct CDR3 sequences, with around 7.1% occurring only once. The TCR was taken from a female patient aged 2-15 years who had a stem cell transplant for Fanconi anemia, so the T cells may come from the graft donor. The sample here was peripheral blood, taken 360 days after TCRalphabeta/CD19-depleted stem cell transplant. This chain uses TRBV6-5 with TRBJ2-2, with TRBD2 as a possible D gene (5 bases). CDR3 sequence: CASSHGPGVAGELFF. Written as DNA, the CDR3 is TGTGCCAGCAGTCACGGCCCCGGGGTCGCCGGGGAGCTGTTTTTT.